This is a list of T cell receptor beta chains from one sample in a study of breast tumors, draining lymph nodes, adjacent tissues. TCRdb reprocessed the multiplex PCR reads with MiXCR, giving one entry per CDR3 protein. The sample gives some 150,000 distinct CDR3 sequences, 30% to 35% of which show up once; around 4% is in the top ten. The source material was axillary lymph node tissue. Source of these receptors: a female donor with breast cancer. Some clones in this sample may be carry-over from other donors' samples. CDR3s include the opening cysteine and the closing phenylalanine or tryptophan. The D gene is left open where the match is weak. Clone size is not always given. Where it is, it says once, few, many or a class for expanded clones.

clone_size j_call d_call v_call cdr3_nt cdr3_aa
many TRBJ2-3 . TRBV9 TGTGCCAGCAGCGTAATCAGTAATCCAGATACGCAGTATTTT CASSVISNPDTQYF
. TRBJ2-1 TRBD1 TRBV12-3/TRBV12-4 TGTGCTAGTGGCCCGGAAGGACAGGGAACCTACAATGAGCAGTTCTTC CASGPEGQGTYNEQFF
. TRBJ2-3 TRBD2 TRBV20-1 TGCACCATACAGGGTGCTGGAGCGATTTTAGCGGGAAGCACAGATACGCAGTATTTT CTIQGAGAILAGSTDTQYF
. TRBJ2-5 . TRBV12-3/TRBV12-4 TGTGCCAGCAGCTCACCAGGGCGGGTGGGGACCCAGTACTTC CASSSPGRVGTQYF
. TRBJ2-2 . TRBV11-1 TGTGCCAGCAGCTTAGTTCCGCTGTACGTGGCGGGGCAGAACACCGGGGAGCTGTTTTTT CASSLVPLYVAGQNTGELFF
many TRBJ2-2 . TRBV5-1 TGCGCCAGCAGGGACGGGGCCCACACCGGGGAGCTGTTTTTT CASRDGAHTGELFF
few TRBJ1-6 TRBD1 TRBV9 TGTGCCAGCAGCCCCCAAGGGACAGGGGGCTCCTATAATTCACCCCTCCACTTT CASSPQGTGGSYNSPLHF
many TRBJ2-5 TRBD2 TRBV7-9 TGTGCCAGCAGCTATGGGACTAGCGGCTTCTCTTACTTC CASSYGTSGFSYF
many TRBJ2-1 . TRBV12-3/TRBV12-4 TGTGCCAGCAGTCCCCGAAGTGGACGGGAGAGATCCTACAATGAGCAGTTCTTC CASSPRSGRERSYNEQFF
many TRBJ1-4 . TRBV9 TGTGCCAGCAGCGCGGGGGGCAGGGGAGTTGAAAAACTGTTTTTT CASSAGGRGVEKLFF
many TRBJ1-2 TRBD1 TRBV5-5 TGTGCCAGCCGTGGGGGACAGGGACTCTACACCTTC CASRGGQGLYTF
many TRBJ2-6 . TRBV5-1 TGCGCCAGCAAAGCCCCCGGTGGCGGGGCCAACGTCCTGACTTTC CASKAPGGGANVLTF
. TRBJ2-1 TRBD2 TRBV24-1 TGTGCCACCAGTGATTTTCCCGGGACTAGCCTCAATGAGCAGTTCTTC CATSDFPGTSLNEQFF
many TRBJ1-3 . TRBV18 TGTGCCAGCTCACCAGGCCAGGCCTACTCTGGAAACACCATATATTTT CASSPGQAYSGNTIYF
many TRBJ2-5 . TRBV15 TGTGCCACCAGCAGAGACAGGGGAGAGACCCAGTACTTC CATSRDRGETQYF
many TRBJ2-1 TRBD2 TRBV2 TGTGCCAGCAGCGTTAGCGGGGGGGCCCCCTACAATGAGCAGTTCTTC CASSVSGGAPYNEQFF
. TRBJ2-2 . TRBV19 TGTGCCAGTAGTACTGGGTGGGGGAACACCGGGGAGCTGTTTTTT CASSTGWGNTGELFF
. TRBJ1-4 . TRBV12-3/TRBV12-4 TGTGCCAGCACCCCCCCGGGGTCTAAATATGAAAAACTGTTTTTT CASTPPGSKYEKLFF
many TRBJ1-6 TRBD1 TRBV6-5 TGTGCCAGCAGGCCCCGGACAGGGGGCTCACCCCTCCACTTT CASRPRTGGSPLHF
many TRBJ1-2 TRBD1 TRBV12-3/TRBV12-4 TGTGCCAGCACCCTGGGGCAGGGGGTTCGGAATGGCTACACCTTC CASTLGQGVRNGYTF
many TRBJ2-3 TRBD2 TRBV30 TGTGCCTGGGCTAGCGGGGGCACAGATACGCAGTATTTT CAWASGGTDTQYF
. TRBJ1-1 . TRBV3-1 TGTGCCAGCAGCCAGCAAAGATCCACTGAAGCTTTCTTT CASSQQRSTEAFF
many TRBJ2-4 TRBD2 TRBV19 TGTGCCAGTAGTATAAGGACTAGCGAAAACATTCAGTACTTC CASSIRTSENIQYF
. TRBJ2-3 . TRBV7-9 TGTGCCAGCAGCTTAGCCCCTCAGGGGATAACAGATACGCAGTATTTT CASSLAPQGITDTQYF
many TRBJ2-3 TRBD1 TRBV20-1 TGCAGTGCTCCCCGGGGCAGGGGGTATAGCACAGATACGCAGTATTTT CSAPRGRGYSTDTQYF
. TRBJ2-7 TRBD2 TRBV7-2 TGTGCCAGCAGTGGCCTCGGGACTAGCTCGTACGAGCAGTACTTC CASSGLGTSSYEQYF
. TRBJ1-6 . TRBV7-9 TGTGCCAGCAGCTCTCTGGGGAGCTCCTATAATTCACCCCTCCACTTT CASSSLGSSYNSPLHF
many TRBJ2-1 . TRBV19 TGTGCCAGTAGTATCTCGCAGGACTCCTACAATGAGCAGTTCTTC CASSISQDSYNEQFF
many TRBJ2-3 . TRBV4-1 TGCGCCAGCAGCCAAGATCCCGGTTCCAGCACAGATACGCAGTATTTT CASSQDPGSSTDTQYF
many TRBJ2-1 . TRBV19 TGTGCCAGTAGTACGACAGTCTCCTACAATGAGCAGTTCTTC CASSTTVSYNEQFF
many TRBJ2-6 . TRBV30 TGTGCCTGGAGTCCATACATTACTGGGGCCAACGTCCTGACTTTC CAWSPYITGANVLTF
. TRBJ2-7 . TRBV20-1 TGCAGCGCTAGAGGGGGTCCGATGAACTCCGAGCAGTACTTC CSARGGPMNSEQYF
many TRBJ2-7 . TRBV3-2 TGTGCCAGCGGAACACTAGCGGGAGCCCACGAGCAGTACTTC CASGTLAGAHEQYF
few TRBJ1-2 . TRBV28 TGTGCCAGCAGTTTCTCCCCGGCCGGAAACTATGGCTACACCTTC CASSFSPAGNYGYTF
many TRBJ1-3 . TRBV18 TGTGCCAGCTCACCGGGGCAGGGGAGCTCTGGAAACACCATATATTTT CASSPGQGSSGNTIYF
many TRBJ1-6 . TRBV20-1 TGCAGTGCTAGATCCGTGGGGGAATCACCCCTCCACTTT CSARSVGESPLHF
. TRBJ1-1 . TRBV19 TGTGCCAGTAGTATACAGGAGAACACTGAAGCTTCCTTT CASSIQENTEASF
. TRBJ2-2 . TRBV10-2 TGCGCCAGCAGTGACGCCGGGGAGCTGTTTTTT CASSDAGELFF
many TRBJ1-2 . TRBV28 TGTGCCAGCAGTTTCCGTCCGGGACGACGCCTTACTAACTATGGCTACACCTTC CASSFRPGRRLTNYGYTF
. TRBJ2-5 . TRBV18 TGTGCCAGCTCACCGATCAGGGGTTCGTACCAAGAGACCCAGTACTTC CASSPIRGSYQETQYF
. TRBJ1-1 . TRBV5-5 TGTGCCAGCAGCTTAAGGACCCTGGCAGCTTTCTTT CASSLRTLAAFF
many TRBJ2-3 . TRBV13 TGTGCCAGCAGCCAGCCCGGTCGTACTAGGGGCACAGATACGCAGTATTTT CASSQPGRTRGTDTQYF
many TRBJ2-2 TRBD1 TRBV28 TGTGCCAGCGGCTCGGGACAGGCTTTAGGGCTGTTTTTT CASGSGQALGLFF
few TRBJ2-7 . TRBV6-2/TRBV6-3 TGTGCCAGCCCTTCCCCCGGGGCGGGACCATACGAGCAGTACTTC CASPSPGAGPYEQYF
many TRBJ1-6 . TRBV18 TGTGCCAGCTCACCACCCGACTTTTCACCCCTCCACTTT CASSPPDFSPLHF
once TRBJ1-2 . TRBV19 TGTGCCAGTAGTATCATGGCAGCTGTCAACTATGGCTACACCTTC CASSIMAAVNYGYTF
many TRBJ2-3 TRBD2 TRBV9 TGTGCCAGCAGCGCCCCGCAAACTAGCGGGGGGGCATTATACACAGATACGCAGTATTTT CASSAPQTSGGALYTDTQYF
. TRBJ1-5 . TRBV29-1 TGCAGCGTTGAAGAGGGAAATAACTATGGCTACACCTTTGGTGGCACAGTTTATAATCAGCCCCAGCATTTT CSVEEGNNYGYTFGGTVYNQPQHF
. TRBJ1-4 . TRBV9 TGTGCCAGCAGCGCCCCGGGGAATGAGAAACTGTTTTTT CASSAPGNEKLFF
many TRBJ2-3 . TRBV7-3 TGTGCCAGCAGCTTTAGGGCAGGGCCCACAGATACGCAGTATTTT CASSFRAGPTDTQYF
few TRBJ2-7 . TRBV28 TGTGCCAGCAGGGGAGCAGGGCTTCCCTACGAGCAGTACTTC CASRGAGLPYEQYF
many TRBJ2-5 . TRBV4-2 TGTGCCAGCAGCCTATTAAGAGGTGAAACGGGGGAGACCCAGTACTTC CASSLLRGETGETQYF
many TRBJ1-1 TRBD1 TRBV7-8 TGTGCCAGCAGCTACGGACAGGTCATGAACACTGAAGCTTTCTTT CASSYGQVMNTEAFF
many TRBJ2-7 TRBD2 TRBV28 TGTGCCAGCAGTAAGGGACTAGCGGGAGGGCCAAGGTCCTACGAGCAGTACTTC CASSKGLAGGPRSYEQYF
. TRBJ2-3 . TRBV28 TGTGCCAGCAGTTTAATTTCCGGATGGGCGGCAGGAGATACGCAGTATTTT CASSLISGWAAGDTQYF
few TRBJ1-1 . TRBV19 TGTGCCAGTAGCAACAACCAACGGAGGACTGAAGCTTTCTTT CASSNNQRRTEAFF
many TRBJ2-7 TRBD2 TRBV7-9 TGTGCCAGCAGGTCTAGCGGAGTCTCCTACGAGCAGTACTTC CASRSSGVSYEQYF
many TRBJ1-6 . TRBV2 TGTGCCAGCAGTGGAGAGGACAGATATAATTCACCCCTCCACTTT CASSGEDRYNSPLHF
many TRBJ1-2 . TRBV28 TGTGCCAGCAGCCTCGGAGCACATGGCTACACCTTC CASSLGAHGYTF
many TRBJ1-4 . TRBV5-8 TGTGCCAGCAGCTTGGATGGGGGGCAGGGGGAAAAACTGTTTTTT CASSLDGGQGEKLFF